The rows below give T cell receptor beta chains drawn from one sample of a study of blood T cell repertoires in COVID-19. Assay: immunoSEQ multiplex PCR; the TCRdb copy retains only in-frame clones and omits some. The repertoire holds approximately 210,000 clones, with about 84% as singletons. Specimen: peripheral blood. These receptors were collected from a woman older than 75 with COVID-19, enrolled during active disease. The CDR3 runs from the conserved cysteine through the conserved F or W. D genes are given only for firm matches. The size entry is marked missing in some rows and otherwise reads once, few, many or a size class.

v_call,clone_size,j_call,d_call,cdr3_nt,cdr3_aa
TRBV2,few,TRBJ2-7,-,TGTGCCAGCAAGGGGATAGCCTACGAGCAGTACTTC,CASKGIAYEQYF
TRBV2,-,TRBJ2-1,TRBD2,TGTGCCAGCAATCTATATTTAGCGGGAGGGAACGAGCAGTTCTTC,CASNLYLAGGNEQFF
TRBV28,-,TRBJ1-2,TRBD1,TGTGCCAGCAGGCCAAACAGGGGGATTGGCTACACCTTC,CASRPNRGIGYTF
TRBV2,once,TRBJ1-1,-,TGTGCCAGCAACCCCCTCAGGGACACTGAAGCTTTCTTT,CASNPLRDTEAFF
TRBV4-1,-,TRBJ1-6,-,TGCGCCAGCAGCCAAGAGGCTGAGGATTCACCCCTCCACTTT,CASSQEAEDSPLHF
TRBV5-1,-,TRBJ2-2,TRBD2,TGCGCCAGCACCGCATCGGGACTAGGGTCTTCGACCGGGGAGCTGTTTTTT,CASTASGLGSSTGELFF
TRBV19,-,TRBJ1-4,TRBD1,TGTGCCAGTAGTTCGGGACAGGGGCGGTATGAAAAACTGTTTTTT,CASSSGQGRYEKLFF
TRBV5-4,-,TRBJ1-2,TRBD1,TGTGCCTGCAGATGGGGGACAGACTATGGCTACACCTTC,CACRWGTDYGYTF
TRBV5-1,-,TRBJ2-7,TRBD1,TGCGCCAGCAGTGTGGACAGGCCCTACTACGAGCAGTACTTC,CASSVDRPYYEQYF
TRBV18,-,TRBJ2-1,TRBD1,TGTGCCAGCTCACCACCGAGGCCTGGGACAGGGGGCAATGAGCAGTTCTTC,CASSPPRPGTGGNEQFF